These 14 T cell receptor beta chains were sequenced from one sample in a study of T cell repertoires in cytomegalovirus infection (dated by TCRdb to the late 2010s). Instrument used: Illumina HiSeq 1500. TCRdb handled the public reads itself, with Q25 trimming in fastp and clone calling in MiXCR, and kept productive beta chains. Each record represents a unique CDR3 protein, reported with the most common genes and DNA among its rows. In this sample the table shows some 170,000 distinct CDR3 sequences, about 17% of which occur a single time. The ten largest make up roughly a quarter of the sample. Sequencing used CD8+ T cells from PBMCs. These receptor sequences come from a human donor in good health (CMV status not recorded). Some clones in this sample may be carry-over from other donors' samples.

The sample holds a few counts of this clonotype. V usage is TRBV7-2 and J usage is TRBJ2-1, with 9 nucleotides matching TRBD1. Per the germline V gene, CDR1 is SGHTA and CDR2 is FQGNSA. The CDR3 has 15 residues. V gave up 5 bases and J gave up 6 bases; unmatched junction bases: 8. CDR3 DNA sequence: TGTGCCAGCAGCCTCAGGGACAGGGCGAGCAATGAGCAGTTCTTC. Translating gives CASSLRDRASNEQFF.

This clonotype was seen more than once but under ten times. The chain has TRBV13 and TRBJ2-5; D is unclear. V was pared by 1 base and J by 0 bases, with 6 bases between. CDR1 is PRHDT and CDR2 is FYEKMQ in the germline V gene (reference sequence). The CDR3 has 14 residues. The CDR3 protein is CASSLVRDQETQYF. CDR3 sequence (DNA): TGTGCCAGCAGCTTAGTCAGAGACCAAGAGACCCAGTACTTC.

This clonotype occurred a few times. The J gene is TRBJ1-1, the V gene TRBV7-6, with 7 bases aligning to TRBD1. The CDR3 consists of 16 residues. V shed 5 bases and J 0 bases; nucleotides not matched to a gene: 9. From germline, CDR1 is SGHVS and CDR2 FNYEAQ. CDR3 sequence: CASSPRQGGMNTEAFF. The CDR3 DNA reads TGTGCCAGCAGCCCCCGACAGGGTGGGATGAACACTGAAGCTTTCTTT.

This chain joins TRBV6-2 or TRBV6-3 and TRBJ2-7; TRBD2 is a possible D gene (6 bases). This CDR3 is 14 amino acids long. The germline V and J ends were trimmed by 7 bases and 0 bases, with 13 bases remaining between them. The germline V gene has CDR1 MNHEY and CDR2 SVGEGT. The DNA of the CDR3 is TGTGCCAGCAATCGGGACTCCCTCTCCTACGAGCAGTACTTC. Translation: CASNRDSLSYEQYF.

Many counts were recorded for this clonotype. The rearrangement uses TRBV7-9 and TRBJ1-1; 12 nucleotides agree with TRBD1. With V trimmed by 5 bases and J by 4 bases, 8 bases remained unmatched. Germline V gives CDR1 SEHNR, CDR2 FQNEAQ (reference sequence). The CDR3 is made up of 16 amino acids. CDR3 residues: CASSPGQGARATEAFF. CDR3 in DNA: TGTGCCAGCAGCCCGGGACAGGGGGCGCGGGCCACTGAAGCTTTCTTT.

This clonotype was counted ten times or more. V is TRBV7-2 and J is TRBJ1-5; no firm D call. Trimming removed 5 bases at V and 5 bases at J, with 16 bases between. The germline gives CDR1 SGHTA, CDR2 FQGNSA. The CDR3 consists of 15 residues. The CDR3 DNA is TGTGCCAGCAGCCTTACTCGCAGGATCGATCAGCCCCAGCATTTT. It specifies CASSLTRRIDQPQHF.

The CDR3 DNA follows: TGTGCCAGCAGCCCGTTGGGGGGGGCGGTTGAGACCCAGTACTTC. Protein sequence: CASSPLGGAVETQYF. The J gene is TRBJ2-5, the V gene TRBV7-8; a weak D match, TRBD2 (7 bases). Trimming removed 5 bases at V and 5 bases at J, with 18 bases between. The CDR3 length is 15 residues. In germline, CDR1 is SGHVS, CDR2 FQNEAQ.

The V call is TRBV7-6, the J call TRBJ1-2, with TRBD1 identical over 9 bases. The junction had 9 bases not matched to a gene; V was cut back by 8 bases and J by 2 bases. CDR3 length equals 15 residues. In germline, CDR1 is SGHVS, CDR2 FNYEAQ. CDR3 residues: CASRLGQGRNYGYTF. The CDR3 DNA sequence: TGTGCCAGCCGATTGGGACAGGGAAGAAACTATGGCTACACCTTC.

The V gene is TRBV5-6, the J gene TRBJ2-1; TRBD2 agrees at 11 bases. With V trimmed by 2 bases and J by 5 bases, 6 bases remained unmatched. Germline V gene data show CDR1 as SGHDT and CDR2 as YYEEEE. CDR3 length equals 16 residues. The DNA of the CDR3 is TGTGCCAGCAGCTTACTACTAGCGGGGGTCCACAATGAGCAGTTCTTC. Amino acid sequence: CASSLLLAGVHNEQFF.

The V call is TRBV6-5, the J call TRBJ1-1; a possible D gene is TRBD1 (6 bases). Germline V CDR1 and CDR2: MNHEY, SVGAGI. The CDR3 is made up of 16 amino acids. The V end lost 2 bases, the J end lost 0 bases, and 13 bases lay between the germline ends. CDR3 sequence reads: CASSYALDRMNTEAFF. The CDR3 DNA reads TGTGCCAGCAGTTACGCTCTGGACAGAATGAACACTGAAGCTTTCTTT.

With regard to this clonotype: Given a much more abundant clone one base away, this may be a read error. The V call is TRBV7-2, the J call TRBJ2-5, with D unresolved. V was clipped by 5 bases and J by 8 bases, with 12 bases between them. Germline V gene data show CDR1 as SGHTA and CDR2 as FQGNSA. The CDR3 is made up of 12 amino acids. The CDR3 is CASSTEAVTQYF. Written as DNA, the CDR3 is TGTGCCAGCAGCACAGAAGCAGTAACCCAGTACTTC.

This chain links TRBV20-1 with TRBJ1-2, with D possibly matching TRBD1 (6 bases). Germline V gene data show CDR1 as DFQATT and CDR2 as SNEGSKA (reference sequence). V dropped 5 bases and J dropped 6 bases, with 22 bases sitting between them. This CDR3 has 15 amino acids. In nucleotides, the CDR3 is TGCAGTGCTCCACCCCCACAGGGACCGCTGGATGGCTACACCTTC. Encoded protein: CSAPPPQGPLDGYTF.

As DNA, the CDR3 is TGTGCCAGCATCCCCCTTCTAGGCGGTGACGAGCAGTACTTC. Amino acids: CASIPLLGGDEQYF. This chain uses TRBV28 with TRBJ2-7; no firm D call. Germline V gene data show CDR1 as MDHEN and CDR2 as SYDVKM. Trimming removed 7 bases from V and 5 bases from J, with 18 bases in between. This CDR3 is built from 14 residues. The complete variable domain, with remaining parts taken from reference TRBV28 and TRBJ2-7, reads DVKVTQSSRYLVKRTGEKVFLECVQDMDHENMFWYRQDPGLGLRLIYFSYDVKMKEKGDIPEGYSVSREKKERFSLILESASTNQTSMYLCASIPLLGGDEQYFGPGTRLTVT.

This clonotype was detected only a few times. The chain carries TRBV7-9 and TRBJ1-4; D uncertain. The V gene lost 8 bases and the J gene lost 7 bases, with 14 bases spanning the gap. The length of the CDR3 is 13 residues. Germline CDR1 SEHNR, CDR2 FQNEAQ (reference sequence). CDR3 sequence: CASQLGFSEKLFF. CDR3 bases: TGTGCCAGCCAGTTGGGATTTAGTGAAAAACTGTTTTTT.